A selection of T cell receptor beta chains follows, all from one sample in a study of tumor and adjacent non-tumor tissue in lung cancer. TCRdb reprocessed the multiplex PCR reads with MiXCR, giving one entry per CDR3 protein. The sample lists about 100,000 distinct CDR3 sequences, 50% to 70% occurring once. The sequencing input was distant non-tumor lung tissue. These receptor sequences come from a man aged 25-40 years with non-small cell lung cancer. The CDR3 runs from the conserved cysteine through the conserved F or W. Each record gives: V gene, J gene, clone size, CDR3 protein. Expanded clones get a size class; other rows say once, few or many, or leave the size out.

>TRBV5-6|TRBJ1-6|.
CASSLLGDDESPLQF
>TRBV18|TRBJ1-2|.
CASSPYGQGAGYTF
>TRBV11-3|TRBJ2-4|few
CASSSRDRGSIQYF
>TRBV11-2|TRBJ1-1|once
CVSSFGGAVNTEAFF
>TRBV9|TRBJ2-7|.
CASSARDKTYEQYF
>TRBV28|TRBJ1-2|.
CVSSTDYWTGYYGYTF
>TRBV7-3|TRBJ2-7|.
CASSLTGAGGEQYF
>TRBV11-3|TRBJ2-2|many
CASSSRTGKGELFF
>TRBV5-6|TRBJ1-6|many
CASSTGQGAGSPLHF
>TRBV11-3|TRBJ2-3|.
CTSSSKGLAGEDTQYF
>TRBV12-3/TRBV12-4|TRBJ2-2|.
CASSLWGCAWNTGELFF
>TRBV5-1|TRBJ1-5|.
CASSPGTGGAGSNQPQHF
>TRBV29-1|TRBJ1-1|many
CSVSAGLGAFF
>TRBV6-2/TRBV6-3|TRBJ2-7|many
CASSYSSPEQYF
>TRBV6-5|TRBJ2-5|.
CASSYSTSRAQESQYF
>TRBV12-3/TRBV12-4|TRBJ1-5|.
CVSSLQAQALQHF
>TRBV6-1|TRBJ2-1|.
CVSSVRVSNNKQFF
>TRBV7-2|TRBJ1-1|.
CASSFGGIGSRTEAFF
>TRBV4-2|TRBJ2-3|.
CANSQGAAGGTQYF
>TRBV11-2|TRBJ2-1|.
CASSHPGTGLYNEQFF
>TRBV5-1|TRBJ1-1|few
CASFQGAQSTEAFF
>TRBV11-1|TRBJ2-3|many
CASSRSLAGGADTQYF